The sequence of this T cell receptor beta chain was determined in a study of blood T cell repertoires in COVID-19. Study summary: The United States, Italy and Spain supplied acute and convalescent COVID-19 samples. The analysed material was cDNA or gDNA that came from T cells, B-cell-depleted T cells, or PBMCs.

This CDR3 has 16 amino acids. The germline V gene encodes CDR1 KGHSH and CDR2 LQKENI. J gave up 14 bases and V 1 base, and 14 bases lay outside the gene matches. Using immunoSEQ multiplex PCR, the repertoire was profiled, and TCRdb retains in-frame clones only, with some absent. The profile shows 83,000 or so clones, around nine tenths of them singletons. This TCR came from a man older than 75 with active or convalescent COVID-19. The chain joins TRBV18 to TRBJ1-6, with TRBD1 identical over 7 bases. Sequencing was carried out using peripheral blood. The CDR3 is CASSPLPPGTGASLHF. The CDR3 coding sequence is TGTGCCAGCTCACCACTCCCTCCTGGAACAGGGGCTTCCCTCCACTTT.